This TCR beta chain was retrieved from a study of blood T cell repertoires in COVID-19. Study context: Samples of COVID-19 (acute and convalescent) were obtained from the United States, Italy and Spain. PBMCs, B-cell-depleted T cells, or T cells were the source of the cDNA or gDNA that made up the material.

Methods used by the authors: By means of reference gene primer amplification, nucleated cell counts were estimated. Repertoires were generated with immunoSEQ multiplex PCR, while TCRdb's copy carries only in-frame clones and drops some. That table supplies the V and J calls and clone size; D and trimming were determined from the DNA. Of 100,000 to 110,000 clones listed, about 83% were seen once; the top ten hold roughly 12%. Points on this clone: The same CDR3 also results from other DNA sequences found in this sample.

This CDR3 has 12 amino acids. Trimming cost V 4 bases and J 4 bases, with 9 bases left between them. CDR1 and CDR2 (germline): SGHNT, YYREEE (reference sequence). The chain carries TRBV5-4 and TRBJ2-7; D may be TRBD1 (5 bases). The source material was peripheral blood. The TCR sequence derives from a human donor in a cohort sampled during active COVID-19. The CDR3 loop reads CASSRDSYEQYF. The DNA for the CDR3 is TGTGCCAGCAGCCGTGACAGTTACGAGCAGTACTTC.